Shown below are 3 T cell receptor beta chains from a single sample sequenced in a study of blood T cells in healthy people across ages. Using a J-beta primer mix together with a sample-barcoded 5' primer, a second PCR was run for about 6 to 12 cycles. TCRdb independently ran MiXCR on the 5' RACE reads; one entry per CDR3 protein. The table has 700,000 to 950,000 distinct CDR3 sequences, around 40% seen once; the top ten hold under 25%. Sequencing input: blood. The receptors come from a woman aged 55 to 70 in good health.

This chain uses TRBV28 with TRBJ2-5; 8 bases are a match to TRBD1. V lost 7 bases, J lost 4 bases, and 11 bases stayed unmatched. Germline V CDR1 and CDR2: MDHEN, SYDVKM. This CDR3 has 15 amino acids. The CDR3 sequence is CASTSDRVMGETQYF. The CDR3, as DNA: TGTGCCAGCACCTCGGACAGGGTCATGGGAGAGACCCAGTACTTC.

This clonotype was seen just once. The V gene is TRBV2, the J gene TRBJ2-3; tentative D call: TRBD2 (6 bases). The CDR3 consists of 15 residues. With 6 bases removed from V and 0 bases from J, the gap between germline ends came to 13 bases. The germline gives CDR1 SNHLY, CDR2 FYNNEI. CDR3 coding DNA: TGTGCCAGCAGGCCACCGGGACTCAGCACAGATACGCAGTATTTT. Its protein is CASRPPGLSTDTQYF.

This clonotype was seen repeatedly, ten times or more. V usage is TRBV12-3 or TRBV12-4 and J usage is TRBJ1-2; tentative D call: TRBD1 (5 bases). This CDR3 comprises 12 residues. V was cut by 2 bases and J by 6 bases, with 7 bases left in between. CDR3 loop: CASSLMGHGYTF. The CDR3 DNA reads as TGTGCCAGCAGTTTAATGGGGCATGGCTACACCTTC.